Detailed here is one TCR beta chain. Methods used by the authors: Nucleated cell number was recorded as an estimate derived from reference gene primer amplification. The assay was immunoSEQ multiplex PCR, and TCRdb's table has in-frame clones only and misses some. V and J calls plus clone size are reproduced from that table; the DNA served to infer D and trimming. Among 200,000 to 300,000 clones listed, around nine tenths were seen once. This record comes from a study of blood T cell repertoires in COVID-19. Study at large: There were acute and convalescent COVID-19 samples, and they came from the United States, Italy and Spain. From T cells, B-cell-depleted T cells, or PBMCs came the material, which was cDNA or gDNA.

There are 15 residues in the CDR3. Trimming cost V 0 bases and J 0 bases, with 7 bases left between them. Germline CDR1 reads SGHRS; CDR2 reads YFSETQ. The J gene is TRBJ2-1, the V gene TRBV5-1; unclear D gene. This sequence originates from a man aged 40-49 years who had recovered from COVID-19. The material sequenced was peripheral blood. CDR3: CASSLDLSSYNEQFF. For the CDR3, the DNA is TGCGCCAGCAGCTTGGACTTAAGCTCCTACAATGAGCAGTTCTTC.